The TCR beta chain described here comes from a study of human T cells and chemical hapten exposure listed by TCRdb under 2021. Regarding the complete study: For sensitization, 2% DPC in acetone was applied to a roughly 2 cm by roughly 2 cm area of upper inner arm skin. The study tracked peripheral blood TCR repertoire changes in vivo during primary and secondary sensitization to the hapten diphenylcyclopropenone (DPC) in alopecia patients. Blood samples were taken from patients before sensitization (week 0) and then at 2, 6 and about 24 weeks after DPC sensitization. For TCR sequencing, blood came from 25 to 35 alopecia patients at anywhere from one to four time points (pre-sensitization, 2, 6 and 24 weeks). Libraries were pooled for sequencing, and per-sample TCR yields varied mainly because of small differences in library volumes within the pool. The mostly female patient cohort included alopecia areata with under or over 50% scalp involvement, alopecia totalis and alopecia universalis. Patch testing was performed on the upper back with Finn chambers containing 0.01% DPC, and the patch tests were scored after 6 days according to International Contact Dermatitis Research Group standards. Weekly therapeutic DPC doses were additionally applied to the scalp of patients throughout the roughly 22-week study period.

The CDR3 sequence holds 14 residues, the cysteine and phenylalanine included. The DNA shown is the 42-base CDR3, in frame from base 1. Trimming removed 7 bases from V and 0 bases from J, leaving 9 bases between the germline ends. The germline V gene encodes CDR1 MNHEY and CDR2 SMNVEV (reference sequence). Ten or more counts support this clonotype. This clone's antigen is unknown. No base qualities exist here, and no much larger clone lies one base off it. General findings and caveats noted by the study authors: DPC sensitization did not change the number of TCRs with a frequency above 1 in 1000, and there was no evidence of changes in global repertoire structure. After repeated subsampling, changes were observed in the strength of the expansion versus patch-test correlation and in the threshold at which the correlation became significant. Patch test score correlated positively with the number of PT1 expanded TCRs, reaching significance at thresholds 8, 16 and 32 but not at 4. Because all patients had alopecia, a presumed autoimmune disease, the immune response of the patients might differ from that of healthy individuals. Expanded TCRs formed significantly more large CDR3 similarity clusters than pre-sensitization or healthy control sets, consistent with antigen-driven responses.

This specimen's time point label, interpreted: patch test 2, 6 weeks after DPC sensitization. Reading the label with the study, this specimen's treatment or condition is: therapeutic diphenylcyclopropenone sensitization with weekly scalp DPC. At every patch-test visit, the blood draw took place before the patch test was put on. Patients were eligible if aged 18 to 70, diagnosed with alopecia and judged suitable for DPC therapy, and pregnant patients were excluded. Total RNA was extracted from unfractionated whole blood that had been collected in Tempus Blood RNA tubes. The library was made by RACE. The reads were generated on a NextSeq 500. During library preparation, unique molecular identifiers were attached to individual cDNA molecules so that TCRs could be counted quantitatively and reproducibly. For every blood RNA sample, sequencing covered both the TCR alpha and TCR beta chains. The published analysis was carried out like this. A median of about 87,000 TCRs per sample was observed, with a range of 23,224 to 690,600. The Decombinator software suite was used to annotate the V, J and CDR3 of the TCR reads. For the PS versus PT1 abundance plots, all samples were subsampled to the same number of TCRs (28,000). TCRs were defined as expanded if absent before sensitization and observed at least eight times at the 2-week time point. TCRdb reprocessing: public reads trimmed at Q25 with fastp, clones called with MiXCR, in-frame beta chains kept. Rows are unified per CDR3 protein, each entry keeping the most common DNA and genes. In this record, the V and J calls reflect TCRdb's handling and not the investigators' own analysis. A total of about 94,000 distinct CDR3 sequences appear in this sample, 7.5% to 10% of them only once. The ten most abundant clones make up about 2% of the sample.

The chain joins TRBV27 to TRBJ2-2; the D gene assignment is ambiguous. Here the sequenced sample was whole blood, taken in connection with sensitization to the hapten diphenylcyclopropenone (DPC). This TCR came from a woman aged 40-49 years with alopecia areata. Some clones in this sample may be carry-over from other donors' samples. The sequenced DNA is TGTGCCAGCACGCACGGAACGAACACCGGGGAGCTGTTTTTT. It is translated as CASTHGTNTGELFF.